A single T cell receptor (beta chain) is shown here with its context. What it binds is not known. This entry comes from a study of blood T cells in healthy people across ages. Notes on the study in general: More naive CD4+ cells and higher diversity marked long-lived donors relative to aged donors.

The germline V gene encodes CDR1 MGHDK and CDR2 SYGVNS. V shed 4 bases, J shed 4 bases, and the junction held 6 bases outside the gene matches. The CDR3 spans 15 residues. Through a sample-barcoded 5' primer and a J-beta primer mix, a second PCR was run for 7 to 11 cycles. The authors tagged each cDNA molecule using a template-switch adaptor with 12 random nucleotides. TCRdb fed the 5' RACE reads into MiXCR, producing one record per CDR3 protein. The sample has 600,000 to 1,000,000 distinct CDR3 sequences, roughly 25% seen once. The same data also went into a second study, on T cells of mothers and their children. This second study says: The donors comprised several children and their three healthy Caucasian mothers.

The sample comprised blood. This chain joins TRBV25-1 and TRBJ2-1; 8 bases agree with TRBD1. The receptor was isolated from a boy younger than 18 in good health. As DNA, the CDR3 is TGTGCCAGCAGTGGTGACAGGGGACAGTACAATGAGCAGTTCTTC. It specifies CASSGDRGQYNEQFF.